The next 6 T cell receptor beta chains were all read from a single sample in a study of CD4 and CD8 cells across lung adenocarcinoma regions. In TCRdb, the PCR reads were re-called with MiXCR into one record per CDR3 protein. The table lists more than 6,000 distinct CDR3 sequences, about 56% of them singletons. Specimen: CD4+ T cells from the center of a lung tumor. The receptors originated from a female donor with lung adenocarcinoma. The CD4 and CD8 labels of this study may be unreliable.

The chain is built from TRBV10-3 and TRBJ2-4, with a tentative D call TRBD1 (5 bases). In germline, CDR1 is ENHRY, CDR2 SYGVKD. The ends were cut back, 0 bases at V and 13 bases at J, with 13 bases in the middle. The CDR3 is 13 residues long. CDR3 coding DNA: TGTGCCATCAGTGAGTCCCCCGCGGACACCCAGTACTTC. This gives the protein CAISESPADTQYF.

In its sample, this clonotype ranks as medium-sized. V is TRBV6-1 and J is TRBJ1-1; a weak D match, TRBD1 (5 bases). The germline CDR1 and CDR2 sequences are MNHNS and SASEGT. The CDR3 is 9 amino acids. Trimming removed 6 bases from V and 11 bases from J, with 7 bases in between. This CDR3 reads CASRTDAFF. CDR3 DNA: TGTGCCAGCAGGACAGACGCTTTCTTT.

The chain is built from TRBV6-1 and TRBJ2-2, with TRBD1 matching over 9 bases. Unmatched junction bases numbered 0, after V lost 0 bases and J lost 4 bases. The CDR3 has 15 amino acids. Germline V lookup: CDR1 MNHNS, CDR2 SASEGT. The CDR3 protein is CASSEATGGTGELFF. The CDR3 DNA reads TGTGCCAGCAGTGAAGCGACAGGGGGCACCGGGGAGCTGTTTTTT.

This clonotype has just one count. The chain carries TRBV10-3 and TRBJ1-2; D gene ambiguous. V was clipped by 4 bases and J by 7 bases, with 10 bases between them. This CDR3 spans 12 amino acids. Germline V gene data show CDR1 as ENHRY and CDR2 as SYGVKD. The CDR3 loop is CAISVPDSGYTF. In DNA, the CDR3 is TGTGCCATCAGTGTCCCAGATTCTGGCTACACCTTC.

By sample fraction, this clonotype is medium-sized. This chain joins TRBV27 and TRBJ2-1, with 11 bases lining up with TRBD1. Germline CDR1 MNHEY, CDR2 SMNVEV (reference sequence). The CDR3 spans 14 residues. V was clipped by 4 bases and J by 9 bases; unmatched bases: 5. The DNA for the CDR3 is TGTGCCAGCAGTTGGGGACAGGGGGGAGGTGAGCAGTTCTTC. It is translated as CASSWGQGGGEQFF.

As to this clonotype: Relative to the germline gene, one junction end is altered; a read error may explain this. The chain links TRBV4-1 to TRBJ2-5; weak D call: TRBD2 (6 bases). The CDR3 spans 15 residues. CDR1 and CDR2 (germline): MGHRA, YSYEKL. The CDR3, as DNA: TGCGCCGCGGGTGAAGCGGGCCGGGGCCAAGATACCCAGTACTTC. The encoded protein is CAAGEAGRGQDTQYF.